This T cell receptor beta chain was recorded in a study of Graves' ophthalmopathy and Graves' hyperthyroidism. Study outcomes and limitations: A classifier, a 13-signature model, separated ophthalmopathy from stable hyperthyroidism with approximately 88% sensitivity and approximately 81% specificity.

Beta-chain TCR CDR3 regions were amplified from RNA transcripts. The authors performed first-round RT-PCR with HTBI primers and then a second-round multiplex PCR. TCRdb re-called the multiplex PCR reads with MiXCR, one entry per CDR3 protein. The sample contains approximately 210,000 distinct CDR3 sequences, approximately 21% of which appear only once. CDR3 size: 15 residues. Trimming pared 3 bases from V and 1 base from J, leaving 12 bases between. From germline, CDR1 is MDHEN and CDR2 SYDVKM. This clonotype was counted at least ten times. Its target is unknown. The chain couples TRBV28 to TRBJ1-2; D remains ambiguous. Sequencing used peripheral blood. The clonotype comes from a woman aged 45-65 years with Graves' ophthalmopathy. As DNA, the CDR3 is TGTGCCAGCAGTTTTATCCCAACCTTTAACTATGGCTACACCTTC. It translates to CASSFIPTFNYGYTF.